Included here is one T cell receptor (beta chain) sequence, with context. Its antigen is unidentified. CDR1 and CDR2 (germline): SEHNR, FQNEAQ (reference sequence). The length of the CDR3 is 13 residues. The germline V and J ends were trimmed by 11 bases and 1 base, with 14 bases remaining between them. This sample is drawn from a study of shared clonotypes between healthy human individuals. Study at large: Per donor, three plates held CD4 naive cells, three held CD4 memory, two held CD8 naive and one held CD8 memory.

Measured with immunoSEQ multiplex PCR; TCRdb has only the in-frame clones, and not every one. The sample shows about 2.5 million clones, just under 95% of them seen only once. Findings of the study overall: Relative to their counterparts shared across all four donors, non-shared clonotypes exhibited diminished generation probabilities. Genetic and exposure-history diversity was limited by the few donors. Rarefaction analysis demonstrated incomplete sorted-subset sequencing notwithstanding large depth.

Specimen: naive CD4+ T cells from PBMCs. The subset denotes: CD45RA+ positively selected. V and J are TRBV7-9 and TRBJ1-2; D is unresolved. The TCR sequence derives from a man aged 18 to 30 in good health. Some clones in this sample may be carry-over from other donors' samples. Here the CDR3 reads CAYQADFNYGYTF. CDR3 coding DNA: TGTGCCTACCAGGCTGATTTTAACTATGGCTACACCTTC.